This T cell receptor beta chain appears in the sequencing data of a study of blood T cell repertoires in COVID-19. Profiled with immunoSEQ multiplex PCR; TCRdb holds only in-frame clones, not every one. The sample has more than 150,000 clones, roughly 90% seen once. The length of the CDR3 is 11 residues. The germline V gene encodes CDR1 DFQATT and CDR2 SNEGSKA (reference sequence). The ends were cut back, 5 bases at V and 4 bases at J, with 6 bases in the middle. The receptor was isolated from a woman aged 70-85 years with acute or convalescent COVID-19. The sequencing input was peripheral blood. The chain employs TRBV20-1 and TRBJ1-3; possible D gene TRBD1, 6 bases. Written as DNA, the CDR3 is TGCAGTGCTGGACAGGGAAACACCATATATTTT. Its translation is CSAGQGNTIYF.